These 25 T cell receptor beta chains share one sample of origin, sequenced in a study of type 1 regulatory T cells. Their specific antigens are unknown. MiXCR, applied by TCRdb to the reads, yields one record per CDR3 protein. The profile shows roughly 46,000 distinct CDR3 sequences, 9% to 15% of them singletons. What was sequenced was cultured non-Tr1 T cells, either the whole culture or a sorted T cell fraction (not recorded which). Receptors were obtained from a human donor in good health.

This clonotype occurred a few times. This chain connects TRBV6-5 to TRBJ1-6; D is perhaps TRBD1 (5 bases). Trimming stripped 5 bases from V and 3 bases from J, with 14 bases between. The CDR3 spans 16 residues. Per the germline V gene, CDR1 is MNHEY and CDR2 is SVGAGI. In nucleotides, the CDR3 is TGTGCCAGCAGTCCTGACAGCCTAATCTATAATTCACCCCTCCACTTT. Residues: CASSPDSLIYNSPLHF.

Ten or more counts support this clonotype. This sequence joins TRBV30 and TRBJ1-3; D is ambiguous. V was pared by 0 bases and J by 3 bases, with 3 bases between. The germline CDR1 and CDR2 sequences are GTSNPN and SVGIG (reference sequence). The CDR3 sequence is 12 residues long. The CDR3, as DNA: TGTGCCTGGAGTGTACTTGGAAACACCATATATTTT. Its protein is CAWSVLGNTIYF.

Only a few counts were recorded for this clonotype. The chain couples TRBV7-2 to TRBJ2-5, with 8 bases fitting TRBD2. The germline gives CDR1 SGHTA, CDR2 FQGNSA. CDR3 length: 14 residues. Losses at the gene ends were 3 bases for V and 5 bases for J; bases not matched to a gene: 5. The CDR3 is CASSFSGVRETQYF. For the CDR3, the DNA is TGTGCCAGCAGCTTTAGCGGGGTGAGGGAGACCCAGTACTTC.

Many counts were recorded for this clonotype. The gene calls are TRBV29-1 and TRBJ2-4; 8 nucleotides match TRBD1. This CDR3 region has 13 residues. V was pared by 5 bases and J by 3 bases, with 3 bases of the junction left unmatched. The germline gives CDR1 SQVTM, CDR2 ANQGSEA. Here the CDR3 reads CSVRQGNKNIQYF. Here the CDR3 DNA reads TGCAGCGTTAGACAGGGGAACAAAAACATTCAGTACTTC.

This clonotype was seen repeatedly, ten times or more. The chain joins TRBV6-2 or TRBV6-3 to TRBJ2-6; 10 bases line up with TRBD1. CDR1 is MNHEY, CDR2 SVGEGT, per germline. The CDR3 length is 17 residues. V was clipped by 6 bases and J by 0 bases; unmatched bases: 5. The CDR3 DNA reads as TGTGCCAGCAGAAGCGGACAGGGGGTCTCTGGGGCCAACGTCCTGACTTTC. Protein: CASRSGQGVSGANVLTF.

This chain uses TRBV5-1 with TRBJ2-7, with 11 bases fitting TRBD1. This CDR3 has 14 residues. Per germline, CDR1 SGHRS and CDR2 YFSETQ. Trimming at V came to 4 bases and at J to 1 base, leaving 1 base not matched to a gene. The CDR3 loop reads CASSGQGASYEQYF. In DNA, the CDR3 is TGCGCCAGCAGCGGACAGGGGGCATCCTACGAGCAGTACTTC.

This clonotype turned up a few times. V gene TRBV20-1 combines with J gene TRBJ2-1; maybe TRBD1 (5 bases). Trimming cost V 4 bases and J 7 bases, with 5 bases left between them. Germline V gene data show CDR1 as DFQATT and CDR2 as SNEGSKA (reference sequence). This CDR3 comprises 10 residues. The CDR3 loop reads CSAKGNEQFF. The CDR3 DNA reads TGCAGTGCTAAGGGGAATGAGCAGTTCTTC.

This clonotype has ten or more counts. This rearrangement joins TRBV9 to TRBJ2-7; no reliable D call. Germline V gives CDR1 SGDLS, CDR2 YYNGEE. Deletions cut 0 bases from V and 2 bases from J, with 12 bases between. This CDR3 comprises 15 residues. The CDR3 DNA reads as TGTGCCAGCAGCGTAGGCGGCGGATCGGCCTACGAGCAGTACTTC. Translating gives CASSVGGGSAYEQYF.

This clonotype showed up many times. J is TRBJ2-1 and V is TRBV29-1; 12 bases are shared with TRBD2. This CDR3 is 11 amino acids long. With V trimmed by 7 bases and J by 13 bases, 5 bases remained unmatched. The V gene's germline CDR1 is SQVTM and CDR2 ANQGSEA. The CDR3 is CSGLTSGGQFF. In DNA, the CDR3 is TGCAGCGGCCTGACTAGCGGGGGACAGTTCTTC.

This clonotype was detected only a few times. Here the CDR3 DNA reads TGTGCCAGCTCCAGGCAGGTCTCCTACGAGCAGTACTTC. Protein: CASSRQVSYEQYF. This chain uses TRBV27 with TRBJ2-7; no clear D gene. V was trimmed by 8 bases and J by 0 bases, leaving 11 bases between them. This CDR3 is 13 amino acids long. Germline V CDR1 and CDR2: MNHEY, SMNVEV (reference sequence).

This clonotype was detected a few times. The J gene is TRBJ2-2, the V gene TRBV5-1; D is unclear. V lost 1 base and J lost 0, with 10 bases in between. CDR1 and CDR2 from the germline V gene are SGHRS and YFSETQ. The CDR3 totals 16 residues. CDR3 amino acids: CASSLSSSPNTGELFF. The DNA of the CDR3 is TGCGCCAGCAGCTTGAGCAGCAGCCCGAACACCGGGGAGCTGTTTTTT.

The chain combines TRBV10-3 with TRBJ2-3; D remains ambiguous. Germline V gene sequence: CDR1 ENHRY, CDR2 SYGVKD. The CDR3 is made up of 14 amino acids. V was clipped by 3 bases and J by 0 bases, with 7 bases between them. The chain's CDR3 is CAISDTKSTDTQYF. CDR3 bases: TGTGCCATCAGTGACACTAAAAGCACAGATACGCAGTATTTT.

J is TRBJ2-7 and V is TRBV20-1, with TRBD2 matching 13 bases. Per germline, CDR1 DFQATT and CDR2 SNEGSKA (reference sequence). The V and J ends lost 4 bases and 4 bases, in that order; junction bases with no gene match: 1. The CDR3 covers 13 residues. The DNA of the CDR3 is TGCAGTGCTAAGGGACTAGCGGGATACGAGCAGTACTTC. Amino acid sequence: CSAKGLAGYEQYF.

Only a few counts were recorded for this clonotype. This chain joins TRBV20-1 and TRBJ1-1, with 9 bases lining up with TRBD1. This CDR3 spans 11 amino acids. The V and J ends lost 5 bases and 7 bases, in that order; junction bases with no gene match: 2. From germline, CDR1 is DFQATT and CDR2 SNEGSKA (reference sequence). The CDR3 reads CSAGQGFEAFF. The CDR3 bases are TGCAGTGCTGGACAGGGGTTTGAAGCTTTCTTT.

Note on this clonotype: With a much larger clone just one base away, this may be a read error. The J gene is TRBJ2-5, the V gene TRBV27; D remains unclear. CDR3 length equals 12 residues. Germline assignment: CDR1 MNHEY and CDR2 SMNVEV (reference sequence). The CDR3 DNA reads as TGTGCCAGCAGTACCCGTGGAGAGGCCCAGTACTTC. Its translation is CASSTRGEAQYF.

In this sample, this clonotype turned up many times. This rearrangement joins TRBV20-1 to TRBJ1-1; the D is unclear. The length of the CDR3 is 13 residues. V was clipped by 2 bases and J by 4 bases, with 11 bases between them. CDR1 and CDR2 (germline): DFQATT, SNEGSKA (reference sequence). The CDR3 spells CSARKGASTEAFF. The DNA for the CDR3 is TGCAGTGCTAGAAAGGGAGCGAGCACTGAAGCTTTCTTT.

There are many counts of this clonotype. The chain links TRBV5-1 to TRBJ1-1, with D unresolved. Germline values: CDR1 SGHRS, CDR2 YFSETQ. The CDR3 loop spans 15 amino acids. V gave up 0 bases and J gave up 2 bases, with 11 bases separating them. In DNA, the CDR3 is TGCGCCAGCAGCTTGGAATGGGTGGGCAACACTGAAGCTTTCTTT. This gives the protein CASSLEWVGNTEAFF.

This clonotype was picked up many times. The chain uses TRBV7-2 and TRBJ2-5; D is possibly TRBD1 or TRBD2 (5 bases each). This CDR3 is 17 amino acids long. The V gene's germline CDR1 is SGHTA and CDR2 FQGNSA. Trimming cost V 5 bases and J 0 bases, with 19 bases left between them. CDR3 sequence: CASSKRRIGAYQETQYF. Here the CDR3 DNA reads TGTGCCAGCAGCAAACGACGGATCGGGGCGTACCAAGAGACCCAGTACTTC.

The rearrangement joins TRBV9 to TRBJ2-3, with D unresolved. The V and J ends lost 0 bases and 10 bases respectively, with 12 bases between them. Germline CDR1 SGDLS, CDR2 YYNGEE. CDR3 size: 13 residues. The CDR3 bases are TGTGCCAGCAGCGTAGCTACGTCTAGTTCGCAGTATTTT. It encodes CASSVATSSSQYF.

This chain joins TRBV28 and TRBJ1-5, with D tentatively TRBD1 (5 bases). Per the germline V gene, CDR1 is MDHEN and CDR2 is SYDVKM. V lost 3 bases to trimming and J lost 6 bases, with 12 bases between them. The CDR3 length is 14 residues. DNA for the CDR3: TGTGCCAGCAGTTTCGTCAGGGTGGTTCAGCCCCAGCATTTT. It codes for CASSFVRVVQPQHF.

CDR3 coding DNA: TGCAGTGCTAGAGTGGCGGGTACGACTAACACCGGGGAGCTGTTTTTT. This encodes CSARVAGTTNTGELFF. The chain uses TRBV20-1 and TRBJ2-2; D possibly corresponds to TRBD2 (5 bases). This CDR3 is built from 16 residues. The germline V gene has CDR1 DFQATT and CDR2 SNEGSKA (reference sequence). Trimming took 1 base from V and 2 from J, leaving 14 bases between them.

The chain employs TRBV18 and TRBJ2-5, with 8 nucleotides matching TRBD1. Trimming at V came to 2 bases and at J to 5 bases, leaving 1 base not matched to a gene. The V gene's germline CDR1 is KGHSH and CDR2 LQKENI. The CDR3 length is 13 residues. CDR3 region: CASSPNRGETQYF. The CDR3 DNA reads as TGTGCCAGCTCACCAAACAGGGGGGAGACCCAGTACTTC.

This clonotype was seen at least ten times. The chain combines TRBV10-3 with TRBJ2-2; D not resolved. Germline lookup yields CDR1 ENHRY and CDR2 SYGVKD. The CDR3 has 13 residues. Trimming pared 9 bases from V and 5 bases from J, leaving 13 bases between. The CDR3 loop is CAISFLETGELFF. The CDR3 DNA reads as TGTGCCATTTCCTTCCTCGAAACCGGGGAGCTGTTTTTT.

This clonotype was recorded at least ten times. The chain has TRBV7-3 and TRBJ2-5; TRBD1 is a possible D gene (6 bases). Germline V gene lookup returns CDR1 SGHTA and CDR2 FQGTGA. Trimming removed 4 bases at V and 4 bases at J, with 10 bases between. This CDR3 has 13 residues. The CDR3 spells CASSYRGGETQYF. CDR3 in DNA: TGTGCCAGCAGCTACCGAGGGGGAGAGACCCAGTACTTC.

This clonotype was detected many times. The chain carries TRBV12-3 or TRBV12-4 and TRBJ1-3; D unclear. This CDR3 is 12 amino acids long. Trimming took off 3 bases at V and 9 bases at J, with 9 bases between the two ends. The CDR3, as DNA: TGTGCCAGCAGTTTTACCTTCGGCACCATATATTTT. As protein: CASSFTFGTIYF.